This passage covers 10 T cell receptor beta chains from one sample sequenced in a study of identical twins (TCRdb year 2016). The method was 5' RACE. TCRdb shows the sequencer as Illumina HiSeq 2000. TCRdb trimmed public reads at Q25 via fastp, called clones via MiXCR and kept in-frame beta chains. Under each unique CDR3 protein, matching rows form one entry showing the most common genes and DNA. In this sample the table shows about 520,000 distinct CDR3 sequences, roughly a fifth of which occur a single time. About 0.91% of the sample comes from the top ten. These same data were also listed under a study on T cells expressing NK-cell markers.

Sequencing was performed on CD4+ T cells sorted from blood. Receptors originate from a woman younger than 30 in good health.

This clonotype was counted a few times. This sequence joins TRBV5-1 and TRBJ1-1; D call uncertain. CDR3 length equals 14 residues. Germline CDR1 SGHRS, CDR2 YFSETQ. V lost 1 base and J lost 7, with 14 bases in between. The CDR3 protein is CASSLSERRNEAFF. The CDR3 DNA is TGCGCCAGCAGCTTGTCGGAGCGGAGGAATGAAGCTTTCTTT.

This clonotype showed up just a few times. The rearrangement uses TRBV3-1 and TRBJ2-5, with 13 bases aligning to TRBD2. Germline CDR1 and CDR2: LGHDT and YNNKEL (reference sequence). V trimming: 4 bases; J trimming: 7 bases; junction bases outside the gene matches: 12. There are 17 residues in the CDR3. CDR3 amino acids: CASSPGGTSGKFGTQYF. The DNA for the CDR3 is TGTGCCAGCAGCCCAGGAGGGACTAGCGGGAAATTCGGGACCCAGTACTTC.

Turning to this clonotype: The junction departs from the called germline gene at one end, perhaps through a read error. This chain links TRBV20-1 with TRBJ2-2; TRBD2 aligns across 15 bases. The CDR3 spans 18 residues. In germline, CDR1 is DFQATT, CDR2 SNEGSKA (reference sequence). CDR3 DNA sequence: TGCAGTGCAAGAGGACTAGCGGGAGGGCCGAGGAGCACCGGGGAGCTGTTTTTT. Translated: CSARGLAGGPRSTGELFF.

This clonotype was seen only a few times. V and J are TRBV11-3 and TRBJ1-1, with 10 bases matching TRBD1. Germline CDR1 and CDR2: SGHNT and YENEEA. With 8 bases clipped from V and 5 bases from J, the junction kept 5 bases outside the gene matches. There are 13 residues in the CDR3. Here the CDR3 DNA reads TGTGCCAGCGGACCGGACAGGGGGACTGAAGCTTTCTTT. It encodes CASGPDRGTEAFF.

The chain combines TRBV20-1 with TRBJ2-1; tentatively, D is TRBD2 (6 bases). The CDR3 extends over 13 amino acids. Looked up from germline, CDR1 is DFQATT and CDR2 is SNEGSKA (reference sequence). V was cut by 3 bases and J by 4 bases, with 10 bases left in between. CDR3 coding DNA: TGCAGTGCTAGCGGGAGATTTTACAATGAGCAGTTCTTC. Protein sequence: CSASGRFYNEQFF.

The V gene is TRBV4-3, the J gene TRBJ2-7; D is undetermined. V was cut by 6 bases and J by 5 bases, with 14 bases left in between. The CDR3 runs 13 residues. Germline V gene sequence: CDR1 LGHNA, CDR2 YSLEER. The CDR3 protein is CASSMAGSHEQYF. The CDR3 DNA sequence: TGCGCCAGCAGTATGGCCGGGTCCCACGAGCAGTACTTC.

This clonotype appeared a few times. This chain joins TRBV7-2 and TRBJ2-7, with TRBD2 matching over 9 bases. CDR3 length: 14 residues. In germline, CDR1 is SGHTA, CDR2 FQGNSA. The junction had 4 bases not matched to a gene; V was cut back by 1 base and J by 6 bases. The CDR3 DNA follows: TGTGCCAGCAGCTTAGGCGGGGGGGTGGGCGAGCAGTACTTC. Translated: CASSLGGGVGEQYF.

This clonotype was seen a few times. CDR3: CASSLLGIAASNEQFF. For the CDR3, the DNA is TGTGCCAGCAGCCTACTCGGGATAGCGGCATCGAATGAGCAGTTCTTC. The V gene is TRBV7-2, the J gene TRBJ2-1; D possibly corresponds to TRBD2 (6 bases). Trimming left V 5 bases short and J 7 bases short, with 21 bases between. Germline CDR1 and CDR2: SGHTA and FQGNSA. The length of the CDR3 is 16 residues.

This clonotype has a handful of counts. The chain uses TRBV12-3 or TRBV12-4 and TRBJ1-6; D is perhaps TRBD1 (5 bases). The CDR3 is 14 amino acids. V lost 6 bases and J 9 bases, leaving 15 bases between the germline ends. The CDR3 sequence is CASSRGLETSPLHF. DNA for the CDR3: TGTGCCAGCAGCCGGGGCTTAGAAACTTCACCCCTCCACTTT.

V gene TRBV18 combines with J gene TRBJ2-1, with 8 bases matching TRBD2. V gave up 3 bases and J gave up 7 bases; unmatched junction bases: 11. The CDR3 extends over 16 amino acids. The germline V gene encodes CDR1 KGHSH and CDR2 LQKENI. CDR3 region: CASSPYQGLEKNEQFF. The CDR3 region has the DNA TGTGCCAGCTCACCCTACCAGGGACTAGAGAAAAATGAGCAGTTCTTC.